This entry lists 31 T cell receptor beta chains sequenced from one sample in a study of T cell responses to AZD1222 COVID-19 vaccine. Produced via immunoSEQ multiplex PCR; TCRdb's table is partial and in-frame only. There are approximately 110,000 clones in the sample; roughly 86% occur only once, and roughly 4.4% lies in the top ten. The sample here was peripheral blood, taken 28 days after the second AZD1222 dose. These receptor sequences come from an adult who received the AZD1222 COVID-19 vaccine.

In its sample, this clone was seen a few times. The chain couples TRBV15 to TRBJ2-7; possible D gene TRBD2, 6 bases. This CDR3 has 15 amino acids. Germline CDR1 LNHNV, CDR2 YYDKDF (reference sequence). V was pared by 3 bases and J by 7 bases, with 19 bases between. The CDR3 bases are TGTGCCACCAGCAGGGACCTGGGAGGCTCGGGAGAGCAGTACTTC. Protein: CATSRDLGGSGEQYF.

CDR3 sequence reads: CASVGPGAAKNIQYF. CDR3 bases: TGTGCCAGCGTCGGCCCGGGGGCGGCCAAAAACATTCAGTACTTC. The chain joins TRBV7-9 to TRBJ2-4; possibly TRBD1 or TRBD2 for D (6 bases each). Germline-derived CDR1 and CDR2 are SEHNR and FQNEAQ (reference sequence). V gave up 8 bases and J gave up 1 base, with 15 bases separating them. CDR3 size: 15 residues.

The genes are TRBV4-1 and TRBJ1-6, with 10 bases matching TRBD1. The germline gives CDR1 MGHRA, CDR2 YSYEKL. Unmatched junction bases numbered 5, after V lost 3 bases and J lost 6 bases. CDR3 length equals 16 residues. The DNA for the CDR3 is TGCGCCAGCAGCCAGGCCGGGACAGGGGTTAATTCACCCCTCCACTTT. The encoded protein is CASSQAGTGVNSPLHF.

This chain joins TRBV18 and TRBJ2-7; 8 bases agree with TRBD2. Germline V lookup: CDR1 KGHSH, CDR2 LQKENI. The CDR3 has 15 amino acids. Trimming cost V 3 bases and J 5 bases; bases outside gene matches: 9. The CDR3 nucleotides are TGTGCCAGCTCACCGCCGAGCGGGAGTAAAGACGAGCAGTACTTC. Residues: CASSPPSGSKDEQYF.

The V call is TRBV9, the J call TRBJ2-2, with unresolved D. Germline CDR1 SGDLS, CDR2 YYNGEE. The CDR3 is 14 residues long. V dropped 2 bases and J dropped 1 base, with 6 bases sitting between them. In nucleotides, the CDR3 is TGTGCCAGCAGCGTGGAAGGGAACACCGGGGAGCTGTTTTTT. The encoded protein is CASSVEGNTGELFF. The variable domain in full, with the rest retrieved from reference TRBV9 and TRBJ2-2, is DSGVTQTPKHLITATGQRVTLRCSPRSGDLSVYWYQQSLDQGLQFLIQYYNGEERAKGNILERFSAQQFPDLHSELNLSSLELGDSALYFCASSVEGNTGELFFGEGSRLTVL.

The rearrangement links TRBV6-2 or TRBV6-3 to TRBJ2-2; TRBD2 aligns across 7 bases. This CDR3 comprises 16 residues. The V gene end was trimmed by 2 bases and the J gene end by 1 base; junction bases not matched to a gene: 4. Germline lookup yields CDR1 MNHEY and CDR2 SVGEGT. This chain's CDR3 is CASSYMGGRNTGELFF. DNA for the CDR3: TGTGCCAGCAGTTACATGGGGGGGAGGAACACCGGGGAGCTGTTTTTT.

The genes are TRBV21-1 and TRBJ1-1. TRBV21-1 is recorded as a pseudogene. This CDR3 region has 18 residues. CDR3 bases: TGTGCCAGCAGCGCATCGGCCCAGGGACCCAGATTTCGGACTGAAGCTTTCTTT. It is translated as CASSASAQGPRFRTEAFF.

The chain is built from TRBV5-5 and TRBJ1-1; D unresolved. Looked up from germline, CDR1 is SGHKS and CDR2 is YYEKEE (reference sequence). V was trimmed by 4 bases and J by 6 bases, leaving 16 bases between them. The CDR3 sequence is 14 residues long. CDR3 bases: TGTGCCAGCAGCCCCGGGCCCCGGCAATCTGAAGCTTTCTTT. Protein sequence: CASSPGPRQSEAFF.

The J gene is TRBJ1-2, the V gene TRBV7-8, with D possibly matching TRBD1 (6 bases). Germline V CDR1 and CDR2: SGHVS, FQNEAQ. The CDR3 is 17 residues long. V was trimmed by 2 bases and J by 2 bases, leaving 18 bases between them. The CDR3 region is CASSLRGGTNLNYGYTF. In DNA, the CDR3 is TGTGCCAGCAGCTTACGAGGGGGAACTAACTTGAACTATGGCTACACCTTC.

This clone showed up just once. The rearrangement joins TRBV6-2 or TRBV6-3 to TRBJ2-3; D perhaps matches TRBD2 (6 bases). Trimming stripped 1 base from V and 6 bases from J, with 11 bases between. CDR3 size: 14 residues. Germline-derived CDR1 and CDR2 are MNHEY and SVGEGT. DNA of the CDR3: TGTGCCAGCAGTTACTTTTCGGGAGTCGATACGCAGTATTTT. Amino acid sequence: CASSYFSGVDTQYF.

This chain uses TRBV11-3 with TRBJ2-7; D is perhaps TRBD2 (5 bases). The V gene's germline CDR1 is SGHNT and CDR2 YENEEA. CDR3 size: 14 residues. V lost 5 bases, J lost 6 bases, and 17 bases lay in between. The CDR3 here is CASSPTGSLTEQYF. In nucleotides, the CDR3 is TGTGCCAGCAGCCCGACGGGATCCCTGACCGAGCAGTACTTC.

J is TRBJ1-5 and V is TRBV19; no clear D gene. In germline, CDR1 is LNHDA, CDR2 SQIVND (reference sequence). V was pared by 3 bases and J by 4 bases, with 16 bases between. There are 16 residues in the CDR3. The CDR3, as DNA: TGTGCCAGTAGTATCCTGGGAGAAATAGCAAATCAGCCCCAGCATTTT. It yields the protein CASSILGEIANQPQHF.

The chain combines TRBV5-1 with TRBJ2-1; weak D call: TRBD2 (5 bases). In germline, CDR1 is SGHRS, CDR2 YFSETQ. The CDR3 covers 15 residues. The V end was cut by 4 bases, the J end by 3 bases, with 14 bases between. The CDR3: CASSTRGSSYNEQFF. For the CDR3, the DNA is TGCGCCAGCAGCACGAGAGGGTCTAGCTACAATGAGCAGTTCTTC.

The gene calls are TRBV19 and TRBJ2-7; TRBD2 agrees at 7 bases. The CDR3 is 14 residues long. V lost 7 bases to trimming and J lost 4 bases; unmatched junction nucleotides: 10. The V gene's germline CDR1 is LNHDA and CDR2 SQIVND (reference sequence). CDR3 DNA sequence: TGTGCCAGTAAACCCCAGAGCGGGACTTACGAGCAGTACTTC. This sequence encodes CASKPQSGTYEQYF.

The J gene is TRBJ1-1, the V gene TRBV7-9; D ambiguous. The CDR3 spans 13 residues. The V gene lost 5 bases and the J gene lost 4 bases, with 11 bases spanning the gap. Germline assignment: CDR1 SEHNR and CDR2 FQNEAQ (reference sequence). CDR3 bases: TGTGCCAGCAGCATCCAGTCAGGCACTGAAGCTTTCTTT. Translation: CASSIQSGTEAFF.

The rearrangement links TRBV28 to TRBJ2-7, with 10 positions matching TRBD1. The length of the CDR3 is 16 residues. J gave up 2 bases and V 6 bases, and 10 bases lay outside the gene matches. Germline V gives CDR1 MDHEN, CDR2 SYDVKM. The CDR3 nucleotides read TGTGCCAGCAGCATCTTGGGACAGGGGAAAACCTACGAGCAGTACTTC. Translating gives CASSILGQGKTYEQYF.

The CDR3 loop reads CASSDLAVGAQYF. The CDR3 DNA is TGTGCCAGCAGCGACCTAGCAGTAGGGGCTCAGTACTTC. The chain has TRBV5-4 and TRBJ2-5; the D gene could be TRBD1 or TRBD2 (5 bases each). The CDR3 has 13 residues. Germline V gene lookup returns CDR1 SGHNT and CDR2 YYREEE (reference sequence). The V gene lost 4 bases and the J gene lost 11 bases, with 18 bases spanning the gap.

This chain joins TRBV6-5 and TRBJ1-1; D remains ambiguous. CDR3 length: 13 residues. V was cut by 6 bases and J by 4 bases, with 12 bases left in between. Germline CDR1 reads MNHEY; CDR2 reads SVGAGI. The CDR3 DNA sequence: TGTGCCAGCAGCGTCGTCCTGGGCACTGAAGCTTTCTTT. Translated: CASSVVLGTEAFF.

The rearrangement uses TRBV3-1 (or the pseudogene TRBV3-2) and TRBJ1-2, with no clear D. The CDR3 sequence is 12 residues long. CDR1 and CDR2 (germline): LGHDT, YNNKEL (reference sequence). V gave up 3 bases and J gave up 8 bases, with 10 bases separating them. The CDR3 sequence is CASSQGLRGYTF. In nucleotides, the CDR3 is TGTGCCAGCAGCCAGGGGTTACGAGGCTACACCTTC.

This sequence joins TRBV19 and TRBJ1-2, with D hard to call. From germline, CDR1 is LNHDA and CDR2 SQIVND (reference sequence). The CDR3 length is 13 residues. Trimming took off 3 bases at V and 3 bases at J, with 8 bases between the two ends. DNA for the CDR3: TGTGCCAGTAGTATCCCCCTCGACTATGGCTACACCTTC. Translating gives CASSIPLDYGYTF.

In nucleotides, the CDR3 is TGTGCCAGCTCACCTCTGGACAGGGGGAGTGAGCAGTTCTTC. As protein: CASSPLDRGSEQFF. V gene TRBV18 combines with J gene TRBJ2-1; TRBD1 aligns across 10 bases. The V gene's germline CDR1 is KGHSH and CDR2 LQKENI. This CDR3 region has 14 residues. Unmatched junction bases numbered 5, after V lost 3 bases and J lost 9 bases.

A few counts support this clone. This chain's CDR3 is CASSERYNEQFF. The CDR3, as DNA: TGTGCCAGCTCAGAGCGATACAATGAGCAGTTCTTC. The genes are TRBV18 and TRBJ2-1; no definite D call. Germline assignment: CDR1 KGHSH and CDR2 LQKENI. This CDR3 spans 12 amino acids. The V gene lost 5 bases and the J gene lost 4 bases, with 6 bases spanning the gap.

A word on this clone: The identical CDR3 is also encoded by other nucleotide sequences in the sample. The chain carries TRBV6-5 and TRBJ1-6; D is possibly TRBD1 (5 bases). The CDR3 is 14 residues long. The V and J ends lost 2 bases and 7 bases respectively, with 9 bases between them. Germline values: CDR1 MNHEY, CDR2 SVGAGI. Here the CDR3 reads CASSYQGQNSPLHF. In DNA, the CDR3 is TGTGCCAGCAGTTACCAGGGCCAAAATTCACCCCTCCACTTT.

V usage is TRBV5-6 and J usage is TRBJ2-5; possible D gene TRBD1, 5 bases. V was clipped by 0 bases and J by 4 bases, with 13 bases between them. Germline assignment: CDR1 SGHDT and CDR2 YYEEEE. CDR3 length: 15 residues. The CDR3 reads CASSLAVSGRETQYF. The DNA for the CDR3 is TGTGCCAGCAGCTTGGCAGTATCAGGGCGAGAGACCCAGTACTTC.

The CDR3 region has the DNA TGTGCCAGCAGTAACCTGGCCGGGATTATTTACGAGCAGTACTTC. It translates to CASSNLAGIIYEQYF. This rearrangement joins TRBV2 to TRBJ2-7; TRBD2 is a possible D gene (5 bases). The CDR3 is made up of 15 amino acids. V lost 5 bases and J 4 bases, leaving 18 bases between the germline ends. The germline V gene has CDR1 SNHLY and CDR2 FYNNEI.

A note on this clone: The junction departs from germline at one end; a sequencing error may be responsible. In nucleotides, the CDR3 is TGTGCTAGCAGCTTCGATCCGGGACAAGGAATCGGCTATAGCAATCAGCCCCAGCATTTT. Its protein product is CASSFDPGQGIGYSNQPQHF. The rearrangement links TRBV7-6 to TRBJ1-5, with a tentative D call TRBD1 (6 bases). Germline V CDR1 and CDR2: SGHVS, FNYEAQ. The CDR3 loop spans 20 amino acids.

This chain links TRBV7-2 with TRBJ2-2; 12 nucleotides agree with TRBD2. CDR3 length: 17 amino acids. CDR1 is SGHTA, CDR2 FQGNSA, per germline. The J segment lost 4 bases and the V segment lost 5 bases, leaving 8 bases of the junction unmatched. The CDR3 nucleotides are TGTGCCAGCAGCCTGACTAGCGGGAGTTTGGGCACCGGGGAGCTGTTTTTT. Translated: CASSLTSGSLGTGELFF. Supplemented by reference TRBV7-2 and TRBJ2-2, the full variable domain reads GAGVSQSPSNKVTEKGKDVELRCDPISGHTALYWYRQSLGQGLEFLIYFQGNSAPDKSGLPSDRFSAERTGGSVSTLTIQRTQQEDSAVYLCASSLTSGSLGTGELFFGEGSRLTVL.

The chain has TRBV3-1 (or the pseudogene TRBV3-2) and TRBJ1-6; D call uncertain. The V and J ends lost 0 bases and 7 bases respectively, with 7 bases between them. This CDR3 is 14 amino acids long. Germline CDR1 LGHDT, CDR2 YNNKEL (reference sequence). The CDR3 spells CASSQDAGNSPLHF. CDR3 nucleotide sequence: TGTGCCAGCAGCCAAGATGCCGGGAATTCACCCCTCCACTTT.

The V and J genes are TRBV6-5 and TRBJ2-7; TRBD1 or TRBD2 may be the D gene (7 bases each). The CDR3 has 16 amino acids. Per the germline V gene, CDR1 is MNHEY and CDR2 is SVGAGI. The V and J ends lost 0 bases and 3 bases respectively, with 15 bases between them. CDR3 sequence reads: CASSYSGSGGDYEQYF. In DNA form, the CDR3 reads TGTGCCAGCAGTTACTCGGGTTCAGGGGGGGACTACGAGCAGTACTTC.

V and J are TRBV10-2 and TRBJ2-7, with D unclear. Germline V gives CDR1 WSHSY, CDR2 SAAADI. This CDR3 has 14 residues. V was shortened by 2 bases and J by 2 bases, with 10 bases between the two germline ends. The CDR3 nucleotides are TGCGCCAGCAGTGAGAGAGGACCAACCTACGAGCAGTACTTC. Its protein is CASSERGPTYEQYF.

The chain combines TRBV4-3 with TRBJ2-7, with D unclear. The CDR3 totals 15 residues. Trimming took 0 bases from V and 2 from J, leaving 11 bases between them. From germline, CDR1 is LGHNA and CDR2 YSLEER. In DNA form, the CDR3 reads TGCGCCAGCAGCCAAGATTTCGGTCAAACCTACGAGCAGTACTTC. This codes for CASSQDFGQTYEQYF.